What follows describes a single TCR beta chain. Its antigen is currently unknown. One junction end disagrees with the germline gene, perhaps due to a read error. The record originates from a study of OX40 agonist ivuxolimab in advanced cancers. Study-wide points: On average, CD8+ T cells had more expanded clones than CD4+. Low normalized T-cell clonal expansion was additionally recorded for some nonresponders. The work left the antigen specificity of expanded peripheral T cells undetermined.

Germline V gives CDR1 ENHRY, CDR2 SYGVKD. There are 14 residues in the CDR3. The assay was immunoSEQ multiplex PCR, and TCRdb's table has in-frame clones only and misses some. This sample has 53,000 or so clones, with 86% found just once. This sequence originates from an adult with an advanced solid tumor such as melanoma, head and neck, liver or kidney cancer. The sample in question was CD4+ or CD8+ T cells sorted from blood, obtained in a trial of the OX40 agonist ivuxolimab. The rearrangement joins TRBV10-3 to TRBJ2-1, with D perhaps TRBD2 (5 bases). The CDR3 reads CAISEASSNNEQFF. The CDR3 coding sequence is TGTGCCATCAGTGAGGCTAGCTCCAACAATGAGCAGTTCTTC.